This T cell receptor beta chain originates from a study of T cells in Graves' hyperthyroidism and ophthalmopathy. General observations from the study: A 13 V-J signature model discriminated ophthalmopathy versus stable hyperthyroidism.

Patients were excluded because of uncontrolled infection, other autoimmune disease, pregnancy or lactation. It was less than 13 ml of fresh peripheral blood that supplied the PBMCs. This CDR3 has 15 residues. Germline CDR1 SGHTA, CDR2 FQGNSA. Trimming pared 0 bases from V and 8 bases from J, leaving 11 bases between. RNA transcripts were the template for amplifying TCR beta CDR3 regions. With the HTBI primer set, the TCR CDR3 went through a first round of RT-PCR. Using its own MiXCR run on the multiplex PCR reads, TCRdb lists one record per CDR3 protein. The sample carries under 550,000 distinct CDR3 sequences, roughly 13% recorded once. Notes on this clonotype: Its antigen is currently unknown.

The clonotype comes from a woman aged 18 to 35 with Graves' hyperthyroidism. The material sequenced was blood. This rearrangement joins TRBV7-2 to TRBJ1-6; tentatively, D is TRBD1 (5 bases). The CDR3 is CASSLAFQGDSPLHF. The CDR3 DNA is TGTGCCAGCAGCTTAGCCTTTCAGGGCGATTCACCCCTCCACTTT.